The 31 T cell receptor beta chains below all came from one sample that was sequenced in a study of blood T cell repertoires in COVID-19. Repertoires were generated with immunoSEQ multiplex PCR, while TCRdb's copy carries only in-frame clones and drops some. Of 300,000 to 350,000 clones in the sample, about 87% were seen once. The sample was peripheral blood. The source is a man aged 25-40 years with COVID-19, enrolled during active disease.

This clone was recorded once. J is TRBJ2-1 and V is TRBV27; 10 bases match TRBD1. Germline V CDR1 and CDR2: MNHEY, SMNVEV (reference sequence). Trimming removed 3 bases from V and 2 bases from J; junction bases left unmatched: 4. The CDR3 sequence is 16 residues long. Written as DNA, the CDR3 is TGTGCCAGCAGTTTGCCGGGACAGGGGACCTACAATGAGCAGTTCTTC. It translates to CASSLPGQGTYNEQFF.

The CDR3 spells CATSDFGMPGLAIHGETQYF. The CDR3 bases are TGTGCCACCAGTGATTTTGGAATGCCGGGACTAGCGATCCATGGAGAGACCCAGTACTTC. V usage is TRBV24-1 and J usage is TRBJ2-5, with 10 bases lining up with TRBD2. This CDR3 has 20 amino acids. The germline CDR1 and CDR2 sequences are KGHDR and SFDVKD. The V gene end was trimmed by 1 base and the J gene end by 4 bases; junction bases not matched to a gene: 17.

The V call is TRBV5-1, the J call TRBJ2-2, with 7 nucleotides matching TRBD1. Germline-derived CDR1 and CDR2 are SGHRS and YFSETQ. The V segment lost 7 bases and the J segment 1 base; nucleotides outside the gene matches: 7. The CDR3 loop spans 15 amino acids. The CDR3 here is CASSVNRGNTGELFF. The DNA for the CDR3 is TGCGCCAGCTCGGTTAACAGGGGGAACACCGGGGAGCTGTTTTTT.

This clone was seen only once. The rearrangement joins TRBV27 to TRBJ2-7; 8 nucleotides align to TRBD1. V shed 8 bases, J shed 3 bases, and the junction held 9 bases outside the gene matches. Looked up from germline, CDR1 is MNHEY and CDR2 is SMNVEV (reference sequence). The length of the CDR3 is 14 residues. The CDR3 sequence is CASYRTGRVYEQYF. For the CDR3, the DNA is TGTGCCAGCTATAGGACAGGGAGAGTCTACGAGCAGTACTTC.

V gene TRBV5-1 combines with J gene TRBJ2-4; a possible D gene is TRBD2 (5 bases). The CDR3 loop spans 15 amino acids. V shed 4 bases and J shed 0 bases, with 11 bases lying between them. Germline CDR1 and CDR2: SGHRS and YFSETQ. The CDR3 region has the DNA TGCGCCAGCAGCCCGGACGGGATAGCCAAAAACATTCAGTACTTC. Encoded protein: CASSPDGIAKNIQYF.

There are a few counts of this clone. The chain uses TRBV6-5 and TRBJ2-2; D call uncertain. CDR1 MNHEY and CDR2 SVGAGI come from the germline V gene. With 5 bases removed from V and 0 bases from J, the gap between germline ends came to 4 bases. The CDR3 runs to 13 residues. The CDR3 loop is CASSRANTGELFF. DNA of the CDR3: TGTGCCAGCAGTCGCGCGAACACCGGGGAGCTGTTTTTT.

CDR3 region: CASSHLPGTSGGEQETQYF. CDR3 DNA sequence: TGTGCCAGCAGTCACCTACCCGGGACTAGCGGGGGGGAACAAGAGACCCAGTACTTC. This sequence joins TRBV6-6 and TRBJ2-5, with 16 bases identical to TRBD2. This CDR3 spans 19 amino acids. Germline V gives CDR1 MNHNY, CDR2 SVGAGI (reference sequence). Trimming at V came to 5 bases and at J to 2 bases, leaving 11 bases not matched to a gene.

The chain combines TRBV15 with TRBJ1-6, with unresolved D. The germline CDR1 and CDR2 sequences are LNHNV and YYDKDF (reference sequence). Trimming took 4 bases from V and 0 from J, leaving 10 bases between them. The CDR3 runs 16 residues. CDR3 coding DNA: TGTGCCACCAGCAAGCCGGGTAGCTCCTATAATTCACCCCTCCACTTT. It encodes CATSKPGSSYNSPLHF. The full variable domain, completed using reference TRBV15 and TRBJ1-6, is DAMVIQNPRYQVTQFGKPVTLSCSQTLNHNVMYWYQQKSSQAPKLLFHYYDKDFNNEADTPDNFQSRRPNTSFCFLDIRSPGLGDTAMYLCATSKPGSSYNSPLHFGNGTRLTVT.

The V and J genes are TRBV5-4 and TRBJ2-5; D remains unclear. The V gene's germline CDR1 is SGHNT and CDR2 YYREEE (reference sequence). This CDR3 is built from 15 residues. V lost 0 bases and J 0 bases, leaving 9 bases between the germline ends. For the CDR3, the DNA is TGTGCCAGCAGCTTGGACTTTCACCACCAAGAGACCCAGTACTTC. This sequence encodes CASSLDFHHQETQYF.

The chain couples TRBV7-3 to TRBJ1-2; perhaps TRBD1 as D (6 bases). Trimming took 6 bases from V and 4 from J, leaving 9 bases between them. The CDR3 is 12 residues long. Germline CDR1 SGHTA, CDR2 FQGTGA. In DNA, the CDR3 is TGTGCCAGCAGTGGACAGCTCTATGGCTACACCTTC. It encodes CASSGQLYGYTF.

J is TRBJ1-2 and V is TRBV10-3; 10 bases are a match to TRBD1. V dropped 6 bases and J dropped 4; count of bases not matched to a gene: 5. Germline CDR1 is ENHRY and CDR2 is SYGVKD. There are 14 residues in the CDR3. The CDR3 loop is CAIRGTGAVYGYTF. The CDR3 nucleotides are TGTGCCATCAGAGGGACAGGGGCCGTCTATGGCTACACCTTC.

The CDR3 DNA is TGCGCCAGCAGCTTGGACACGAACTACAATCAGCCCCAGCATTTT. It translates to CASSLDTNYNQPQHF. The chain carries TRBV5-1 and TRBJ1-5; D not certain. This CDR3 has 15 amino acids. CDR1 and CDR2 from the germline V gene are SGHRS and YFSETQ. V was trimmed by 0 bases and J by 3 bases, leaving 10 bases between them.

V and J are TRBV28 and TRBJ1-4; D unresolved. Germline loops: CDR1 MDHEN, CDR2 SYDVKM. This CDR3 contains 13 residues. Deletions cut 5 bases from V and 8 bases from J, with 12 bases between. For the CDR3, the DNA is TGTGCCAGCAGTGGAGGGAGGGTGGAAAAACTGTTTTTT. Its translation: CASSGGRVEKLFF.

This chain joins TRBV18 and TRBJ2-7, with D perhaps matching TRBD2 (6 bases). V was shortened by 3 bases and J by 1 base, with 13 bases between the two germline ends. The CDR3 sequence is 15 residues long. CDR1 KGHSH and CDR2 LQKENI come from the germline V gene. The DNA for the CDR3 is TGTGCCAGCTCACCGTCCAGGGAGGTGTCCTACGAGCAGTACTTC. Amino acid sequence: CASSPSREVSYEQYF.

This clone was found once. The V call is TRBV5-1, the J call TRBJ2-7; D gene uncertain. CDR3 length: 15 amino acids. Germline CDR1 SGHRS, CDR2 YFSETQ. Trimming took off 5 bases at V and 0 bases at J, with 15 bases between the two ends. The CDR3 is CASRSLETGSYEQYF. The CDR3 DNA follows: TGCGCCAGCAGAAGTTTAGAGACGGGCTCCTACGAGCAGTACTTC.

V usage is TRBV30 and J usage is TRBJ2-6; the D is unclear. CDR1 and CDR2 (germline): GTSNPN, SVGIG (reference sequence). V was shortened by 6 bases and J by 4 bases, with 10 bases between the two germline ends. The CDR3 spans 13 residues. CDR3 sequence: CACMPGGANVLTF. As DNA, the CDR3 is TGTGCCTGTATGCCCGGGGGGGCCAACGTCCTGACTTTC.

This chain joins TRBV3-1 (or the pseudogene TRBV3-2) and TRBJ2-7; TRBD2 agrees at 7 bases. CDR3 length: 16 amino acids. CDR1 and CDR2 from the germline V gene are LGHDT and YNNKEL (reference sequence). With 6 bases clipped from V and 1 base from J, the junction kept 12 bases outside the gene matches. CDR3 sequence reads: CASSPGGGSASYEQYF. The CDR3 DNA reads as TGTGCCAGCAGTCCGGGCGGCGGGAGTGCGTCCTACGAGCAGTACTTC.

The chain carries TRBV5-6 and TRBJ1-2, with D perhaps TRBD1 (6 bases). The CDR3 is made up of 16 amino acids. Germline assignment: CDR1 SGHDT and CDR2 YYEEEE. Trimming left V 4 bases short and J 0 bases short, with 16 bases between. CDR3 sequence (DNA): TGTGCCAGCAGCGGAATCAACCGGGACACTAACTATGGCTACACCTTC. This codes for CASSGINRDTNYGYTF.

The gene calls are TRBV11-3 and TRBJ1-2; TRBD1 might be the D (5 bases). CDR1 is SGHNT, CDR2 YENEEA, per germline. This CDR3 has 15 residues. Trimming removed 6 bases from V and 7 bases from J, with 21 bases in between. The DNA of the CDR3 is TGTGCCAGCAGTTGTACAGGTCCCCGCCCGCGTGGCTACACCTTC. This codes for CASSCTGPRPRGYTF.

The table lists this clone with a count of one. This chain links TRBV6-2 or TRBV6-3 with TRBJ1-6; D gene ambiguous. Trimming shortened V by 2 bases and J by 3 bases, and 14 bases separated the two germline ends. The CDR3 totals 17 residues. Per the germline V gene, CDR1 is MNHEY and CDR2 is SVGEGT. CDR3 residues: CASSYGGSRVYNSPLHF. Written as DNA, the CDR3 is TGTGCCAGCAGTTACGGCGGGTCACGAGTCTATAATTCACCCCTCCACTTT.

J is TRBJ2-5 and V is TRBV19; 9 nucleotides line up with TRBD2. The CDR3 length is 16 residues. In germline, CDR1 is LNHDA, CDR2 SQIVND (reference sequence). The trim removed 7 bases at V and 5 bases at J, leaving 14 bases unmatched. The CDR3 coding sequence is TGTGCCAGTAACTCGCGGGAGGGCCTGGTCGGGGAGACCCAGTACTTC. Protein sequence: CASNSREGLVGETQYF.

This clone came up a few times. This chain joins TRBV18 and TRBJ1-6; D unclear. The CDR3 consists of 16 residues. Germline V gene sequence: CDR1 KGHSH, CDR2 LQKENI. Trimming stripped 1 base from V and 7 bases from J, with 14 bases between. The CDR3 nucleotides are TGTGCCAGCTCACCACTTGGTTGGGCTGTCAATTCACCCCTCCACTTT. It specifies CASSPLGWAVNSPLHF. The full variable domain, rest sourced from reference TRBV18 and TRBJ1-6, is NAGVMQNPRHLVRRRGQEARLRCSPMKGHSHVYWYRQLPEEGLKFMVYLQKENIIDESGMPKERFSAEFPKEGPSILRIQQVVRGDSAAYFCASSPLGWAVNSPLHFGNGTRLTVT.

Only one count was recorded for this clone. The chain recombines TRBV2 with TRBJ2-2; no definite D call. The CDR3 contains 13 residues. CDR1 is SNHLY and CDR2 is FYNNEI in the germline V gene. V lost 4 bases to trimming and J lost 4 bases, with 7 bases between them. For the CDR3, the DNA is TGTGCCAGCAGTGTGCAGATCACCGGGGAGCTGTTTTTT. Translated, it gives CASSVQITGELFF.

This sequence joins TRBV28 and TRBJ2-3, with 14 bases that match TRBD2. Germline-derived CDR1 and CDR2 are MDHEN and SYDVKM. Trimming at V came to 7 bases and at J to 2 bases, leaving 14 bases not matched to a gene. This CDR3 is 19 amino acids long. The CDR3 sequence is CASNSPGLAGVVNTDTQYF. The CDR3 nucleotides read TGTGCCAGCAATAGCCCGGGACTAGCGGGAGTTGTGAACACAGATACGCAGTATTTT.

The chain employs TRBV19 and TRBJ2-1; no clear D. CDR3 length: 15 amino acids. Trimming pared 3 bases from V and 7 bases from J, leaving 16 bases between. The germline CDR1 and CDR2 sequences are LNHDA and SQIVND (reference sequence). CDR3 protein: CASSINGSPGNEQFF. The CDR3 DNA is TGTGCCAGTAGTATTAACGGGTCTCCTGGGAATGAGCAGTTCTTC.

This clone appeared a single time. The gene calls are TRBV27 and TRBJ1-2; weak D call: TRBD1 (6 bases). The CDR3 is 14 amino acids. Germline CDR1 is MNHEY and CDR2 is SMNVEV (reference sequence). Trimming pared 1 base from V and 2 bases from J, leaving 8 bases between. CDR3 sequence reads: CASSLWQGNYGYTF. The CDR3 DNA sequence: TGTGCCAGCAGTTTATGGCAGGGGAACTATGGCTACACCTTC.

This clone is a singleton in its sample. The J gene is TRBJ2-3, the V gene TRBV30; D gene ambiguous. Germline loops: CDR1 GTSNPN, CDR2 SVGIG (reference sequence). Trimming shortened V by 2 bases and J by 1 base, and 10 bases separated the two germline ends. This CDR3 region has 14 residues. The DNA for the CDR3 is TGTGCCTGGAGTTCGCCGGGTGGCACAGATACGCAGTATTTT. It is translated as CAWSSPGGTDTQYF.

V is TRBV11-2 and J is TRBJ2-1, with TRBD2 matching 12 bases. The CDR3 extends over 16 amino acids. The germline V gene has CDR1 SGHAT and CDR2 FQNNGV. V was pared by 3 bases and J by 7 bases, with 7 bases of the junction left unmatched. The CDR3 protein is CASSFRLAGGRNEQFF. The DNA of the CDR3 is TGTGCCAGCAGCTTTCGGCTAGCGGGGGGGCGGAATGAGCAGTTCTTC.

The chain employs TRBV11-3 and TRBJ2-1, with 10 nucleotides matching TRBD2. Germline V gives CDR1 SGHNT, CDR2 YENEEA. V lost 5 bases to trimming and J lost 1 base; unmatched junction nucleotides: 2. The CDR3 spans 15 residues. CDR3 nucleotides: TGTGCCAGCAGCAGCGGGGGGGCGTCCTACAATGAGCAGTTCTTC. Translated, it gives CASSSGGASYNEQFF.

The chain couples TRBV2 to TRBJ1-3, with 7 bases that match TRBD1. This CDR3 is built from 13 residues. Germline V gives CDR1 SNHLY, CDR2 FYNNEI. With 3 bases clipped from V and 11 bases from J, the junction kept 7 bases outside the gene matches. In nucleotides, the CDR3 is TGTGCCAGCAGTGAGTCCGACAGGGTGGCCATATATTTT. Translating it yields CASSESDRVAIYF.

V is TRBV6-1 and J is TRBJ2-7, with a tentative D call TRBD2 (6 bases). CDR3 size: 14 residues. Germline CDR1 and CDR2: MNHNS and SASEGT. V was shortened by 2 bases and J by 6 bases, with 14 bases between the two germline ends. CDR3 nucleotides: TGTGCCAGCAGTGAAATTGGAGGGGTAGGCGAGCAGTACTTC. Protein: CASSEIGGVGEQYF.